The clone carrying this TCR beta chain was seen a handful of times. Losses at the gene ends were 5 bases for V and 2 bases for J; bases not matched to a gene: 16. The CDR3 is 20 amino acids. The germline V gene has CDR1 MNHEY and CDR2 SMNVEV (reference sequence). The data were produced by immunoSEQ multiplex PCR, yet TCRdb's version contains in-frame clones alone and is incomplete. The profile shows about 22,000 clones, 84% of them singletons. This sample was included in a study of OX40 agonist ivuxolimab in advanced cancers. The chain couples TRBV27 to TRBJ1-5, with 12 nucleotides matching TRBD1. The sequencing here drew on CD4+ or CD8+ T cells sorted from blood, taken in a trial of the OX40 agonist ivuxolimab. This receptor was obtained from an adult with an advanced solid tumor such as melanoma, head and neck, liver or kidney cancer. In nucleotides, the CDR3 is TGTGCCAGCAGTGCCAAGTTCCCCGGGACAGGGGGCCCAGGCAATCAGCCCCAGCATTTT. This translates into CASSAKFPGTGGPGNQPQHF.